Detailed here is one T cell receptor beta chain. The V end was cut by 10 bases, the J end by 1 base, with 8 bases between. The CDR3 is 12 amino acids. CDR1 SEHNR and CDR2 FQNEAQ come from the germline V gene (reference sequence). This specimen comes from a study of blood T cell repertoires in COVID-19. Study-level information: COVID-19 samples, acute and convalescent, were from the United States, Italy and Spain. Sources were T cells, B-cell-depleted T cells, or PBMCs; the material itself was cDNA or gDNA.

Original methodology: Reference gene primer amplification gave nucleated cell count estimates. TCRdb's copy holds only in-frame clones and misses some; the assay was immunoSEQ multiplex PCR. The V and J calls and clone size are taken from that table; D and trimming were inferred from the DNA. The data show under 300,000 clones, more than 60% seen once. Material: peripheral blood. The rearrangement joins TRBV7-9 to TRBJ2-1; tentatively, D is TRBD2 (6 bases). The clonotype comes from a woman between 40 and 55 years old with active or convalescent COVID-19. The CDR3 loop is CATGVSYNEQFF. As DNA, the CDR3 is TGTGCCACGGGGGTTTCCTACAATGAGCAGTTCTTC.